The clone carrying this T cell receptor beta chain was seen a few times. Its target is unknown. This sample was taken from a study of cytomegalovirus exposure and HLA in healthy donors. General study findings and limits: Cytomegalovirus-associated status was assigned to some 180 TCR beta chains.

The PCR used 60 Vbeta and 13 Jbeta primers. TCRdb's copy holds only in-frame clones and misses some; the assay was immunoSEQ multiplex PCR. The table records about 120,000 clones, 60% to 80% of them present only once. The sequencing sample was made of PBMCs. The receptor's source is a woman between 50 and 59 years old in good health and CMV-seronegative.

CDR3 in amino acids: CANRGLAGANEQFF. The CDR3 nucleotides read TGTGCCAATAGAGGGCTAGCGGGAGCTAATGAGCAGTTCTTC. This sequence joins TRBV7-2 and TRBJ2-1; 10 nucleotides align to TRBD2. Losses at the gene ends were 10 bases for V and 7 bases for J; bases not matched to a gene: 10. Germline values: CDR1 SGHTA, CDR2 FQGNSA. The CDR3 spans 14 residues. The variable domain in full, completed from reference TRBV7-2 and TRBJ2-1, reads GAGVSQSPSNKVTEKGKDVELRCDPISGHTALYWYRQSLGQGLEFLIYFQGNSAPDKSGLPSDRFSAERTGGSVSTLTIQRTQQEDSAVYLCANRGLAGANEQFFGPGTRLTVL.